This T cell receptor (beta chain) was recovered during a study of T cell changes during pregnancy in multiple sclerosis. Data came from immunoSEQ multiplex PCR; TCRdb stores just in-frame clones and leaves some out. Of approximately 59,000 clones listed, roughly 89% are singletons. With 1 base removed from V and 5 bases from J, the gap between germline ends came to 17 bases. The CDR3 runs to 16 residues. CDR1 and CDR2 (germline): LGHNA, YNFKEQ. The chain employs TRBV4-2 and TRBJ1-1, with a tentative D call TRBD1 (5 bases). The TCR sequence derives from a female donor in good health, enrolled as a control in a pregnancy study. This sample comprised peripheral blood, obtained in the third trimester of pregnancy. CDR3 DNA sequence: TGTGCCAGCAGCCAAGCCCTCGGCAGGGCGAGTACTGAAGCTTTCTTT. Its translation: CASSQALGRASTEAFF.